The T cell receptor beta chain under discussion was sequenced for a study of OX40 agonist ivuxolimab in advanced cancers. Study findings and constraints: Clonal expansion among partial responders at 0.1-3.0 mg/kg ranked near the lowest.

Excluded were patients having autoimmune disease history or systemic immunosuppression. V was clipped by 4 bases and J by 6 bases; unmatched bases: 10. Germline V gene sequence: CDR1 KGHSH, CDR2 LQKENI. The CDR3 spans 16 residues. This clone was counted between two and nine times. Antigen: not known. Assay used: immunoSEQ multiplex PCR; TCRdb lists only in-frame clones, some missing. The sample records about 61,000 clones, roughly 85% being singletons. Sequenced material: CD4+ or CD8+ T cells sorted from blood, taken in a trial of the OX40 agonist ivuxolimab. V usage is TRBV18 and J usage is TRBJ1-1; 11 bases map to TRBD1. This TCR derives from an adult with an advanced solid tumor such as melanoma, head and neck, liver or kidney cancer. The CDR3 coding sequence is TGTGCCAGCTCACTCGAGTCGGACAGGGGGCTCGCTGAAGCTTTCTTT. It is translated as CASSLESDRGLAEAFF.